A selection of T cell receptor beta chains follows, all from one sample in a study of shared clonotypes between healthy human individuals. Clones were read by immunoSEQ multiplex PCR, and TCRdb kept only the in-frame ones, dropping some. The sample includes 2 million to 2.5 million clones, approximately 90% of them seen just once. The specimen was naive CD4+ T cells from PBMCs. The receptor set was obtained from a young man in good health. Some clones in this sample may be carry-over from other donors' samples. Each CDR3 is given with its conserved first and last residue. The D gene is left open where the match is weak. Part of the rows lack a size; the others show once, few, many or a class for expanded clones.

j_gene: TRBJ2-1
abundance: .
v_gene: TRBV6-4
d_gene: .
CDR3aa: CASSVNRGLVGGSDNEQFF
CDR3nt: TGTGCCAGCAGTGTGAACAGGGGACTAGTAGGGGGCAGCGACAATGAGCAGTTCTTC

j_gene: TRBJ2-2
abundance: .
v_gene: TRBV7-7
d_gene: TRBD2
CDR3aa: CASSSGSGRFTGELFF
CDR3nt: TGTGCCAGCAGCTCTGGAAGCGGGAGGTTCACCGGGGAGCTGTTTTTT

j_gene: TRBJ1-4
abundance: few
v_gene: TRBV10-1
d_gene: .
CDR3aa: CAGPAYEKLFF
CDR3nt: TGCGCCGGACCTGCATATGAAAAACTGTTTTTT

j_gene: TRBJ2-1
abundance: .
v_gene: TRBV19
d_gene: TRBD2
CDR3aa: CASSDTSGIYNEQFF
CDR3nt: TGTGCCAGTAGTGATACTAGCGGGATCTACAATGAGCAGTTCTTC

j_gene: TRBJ2-3
abundance: .
v_gene: TRBV5-1
d_gene: TRBD2
CDR3aa: CASSTGTSGSTDTQYF
CDR3nt: TGCGCCAGCAGCACCGGGACTAGCGGGAGCACGGATACGCAGTATTTT

j_gene: TRBJ1-5
abundance: .
v_gene: TRBV6-5
d_gene: .
CDR3aa: CASSSDAGGNQPQHF
CDR3nt: TGTGCCAGCAGTTCGGACGCCGGCGGCAATCAGCCCCAGCATTTT

j_gene: TRBJ1-1
abundance: .
v_gene: TRBV7-2
d_gene: .
CDR3aa: CASSLRTAYTEAFF
CDR3nt: TGTGCCAGCAGCCTTCGGACAGCCTACACTGAAGCTTTCTTT

j_gene: TRBJ2-1
abundance: .
v_gene: TRBV2
d_gene: .
CDR3aa: CASSVAYNEQFF
CDR3nt: TGTGCCAGCAGTGTAGCCTACAATGAGCAGTTCTTC

j_gene: TRBJ2-1
abundance: once
v_gene: TRBV18
d_gene: .
CDR3aa: CASSPTPLLASNEQFF
CDR3nt: TGTGCCAGCTCACCGACCCCCCTACTAGCTTCCAATGAGCAGTTCTTC

j_gene: TRBJ2-1
abundance: .
v_gene: TRBV20-1
d_gene: .
CDR3aa: CSVAVYNEQFF
CDR3nt: TGCAGTGTGGCAGTCTACAATGAGCAGTTCTTC

j_gene: TRBJ1-5
abundance: .
v_gene: TRBV19
d_gene: TRBD1
CDR3aa: CASSSPPGQGLNQPQHF
CDR3nt: TGTGCCAGTAGTAGCCCGCCCGGACAGGGCCTCAATCAGCCCCAGCATTTT

j_gene: TRBJ1-5
abundance: .
v_gene: TRBV7-9
d_gene: .
CDR3aa: CASSLDGVNQPQHF
CDR3nt: TGTGCCAGCAGCTTAGACGGGGTTAATCAGCCCCAGCATTTT

j_gene: TRBJ2-5
abundance: .
v_gene: TRBV18
d_gene: .
CDR3aa: CASSPSLGETQYF
CDR3nt: TGTGCCAGCTCACCCTCCCTGGGGGAGACCCAGTACTTC

j_gene: TRBJ2-2
abundance: .
v_gene: TRBV28
d_gene: .
CDR3aa: CASSPQGSNTGELFF
CDR3nt: TGTGCCAGCAGTCCCCAGGGGAGTAACACCGGGGAGCTGTTTTTT

j_gene: TRBJ1-1
abundance: .
v_gene: TRBV5-6
d_gene: .
CDR3aa: CASSLLSGEAFF
CDR3nt: TGTGCCAGCAGCTTATTGTCAGGGGAAGCTTTCTTT

j_gene: TRBJ2-7
abundance: .
v_gene: TRBV27
d_gene: .
CDR3aa: CDRFVQQYF
CDR3nt: TGTGACCGGTTTGTCCAGCAGTACTTC

j_gene: TRBJ1-5
abundance: .
v_gene: TRBV6-6
d_gene: .
CDR3aa: CASSWRSQPQHF
CDR3nt: TGTGCCAGCAGTTGGCGAAGTCAGCCCCAGCATTTT

j_gene: TRBJ2-5
abundance: .
v_gene: TRBV11-1
d_gene: TRBD1
CDR3aa: CASSDPTGVEETQYF
CDR3nt: TGTGCCAGCAGCGATCCAACAGGGGTGGAGGAGACCCAGTACTTC

j_gene: TRBJ2-2
abundance: .
v_gene: TRBV27
d_gene: .
CDR3aa: CASSLVGGYGELFF
CDR3nt: TGTGCCAGCAGCCTCGTCGGGGGCTACGGGGAGCTGTTTTTT

j_gene: TRBJ2-7
abundance: .
v_gene: TRBV5-6
d_gene: .
CDR3aa: CASSLAHSDEQYF
CDR3nt: TGTGCCAGCAGCTTGGCACATTCTGACGAGCAGTACTTC

j_gene: TRBJ2-3
abundance: .
v_gene: TRBV7-2
d_gene: TRBD2
CDR3aa: CASTWTSGRTDTQYF
CDR3nt: TGTGCCAGCACCTGGACTAGCGGGAGGACAGATACGCAGTATTTT

j_gene: TRBJ1-6
abundance: .
v_gene: TRBV7-2
d_gene: .
CDR3aa: CASSGREGPLHF
CDR3nt: TGTGCCAGCAGCGGAAGGGAGGGGCCCCTCCACTTT

j_gene: TRBJ2-1
abundance: .
v_gene: TRBV7-7
d_gene: .
CDR3aa: CASSAAGQYNEQFF
CDR3nt: TGTGCCAGCAGCGCGGCGGGACAGTACAATGAGCAGTTCTTC

j_gene: TRBJ1-5
abundance: .
v_gene: TRBV5-8
d_gene: TRBD1
CDR3aa: CASSSGQGDNQPQHF
CDR3nt: TGTGCCAGCAGTTCGGGACAGGGGGATAATCAGCCCCAGCATTTT

j_gene: TRBJ2-4
abundance: .
v_gene: TRBV21-1
d_gene: .
CDR3aa: CASSPKQDTENLAKNIQYF
CDR3nt: TGTGCCAGCAGTCCTAAGCAGGACACAGAAAATCTAGCCAAAAACATTCAGTACTTC

j_gene: TRBJ1-5
abundance: few
v_gene: TRBV28
d_gene: TRBD1
CDR3aa: CASSSSYPSQGKPQHF
CDR3nt: TGTGCCAGCAGTTCGTCTTACCCTTCACAGGGGAAGCCCCAGCATTTT

j_gene: TRBJ1-2
abundance: .
v_gene: TRBV5-1
d_gene: TRBD1
CDR3aa: CASTLNLGQGNGYTF
CDR3nt: TGCGCCAGCACCCTAAACCTTGGACAGGGGAATGGCTACACCTTC

j_gene: TRBJ2-5
abundance: .
v_gene: TRBV27
d_gene: .
CDR3aa: CASSLLTQGGETQYF
CDR3nt: TGTGCCAGCAGTTTACTTACACAGGGTGGGGAGACCCAGTACTTC

j_gene: TRBJ1-3
abundance: .
v_gene: TRBV6-1
d_gene: .
CDR3aa: CASSARDNSGNTIYF
CDR3nt: TGTGCCAGCAGTGCACGGGACAACTCTGGAAACACCATATATTTT

j_gene: TRBJ2-7
abundance: .
v_gene: TRBV28
d_gene: .
CDR3aa: CASSSGGTYEQYF
CDR3nt: TGTGCCAGCAGCTCAGGCGGGACCTACGAGCAGTACTTC

j_gene: TRBJ1-1
abundance: few
v_gene: TRBV5-1
d_gene: .
CDR3aa: CASSLGRAAEAFF
CDR3nt: TGCGCCAGCAGCTTGGGCAGGGCAGCTGAAGCTTTCTTT

j_gene: TRBJ2-7
abundance: .
v_gene: TRBV18
d_gene: .
CDR3aa: CASSSQTGTLYEQYF
CDR3nt: TGTGCCAGCTCTTCGCAAACAGGGACCTTATACGAGCAGTACTTC

j_gene: TRBJ2-5
abundance: .
v_gene: TRBV5-1
d_gene: TRBD2
CDR3aa: CASNIRGGSSSLWTQYF
CDR3nt: TGCGCCAGCAACATTAGGGGCGGGAGTTCGTCTTTGTGGACCCAGTACTTC

j_gene: TRBJ1-1
abundance: few
v_gene: TRBV6-5
d_gene: .
CDR3aa: CASMQGRAFF
CDR3nt: TGTGCCAGCATGCAGGGGCGAGCTTTCTTT

j_gene: TRBJ1-3
abundance: .
v_gene: TRBV19
d_gene: .
CDR3aa: CATRPRGNTIYF
CDR3nt: TGTGCCACCCGTCCTCGTGGAAACACCATATATTTT

j_gene: TRBJ2-1
abundance: .
v_gene: TRBV28
d_gene: TRBD2
CDR3aa: CASSLLGTSVPKGQFF
CDR3nt: TGTGCCAGCAGTTTGCTCGGGACTAGCGTACCCAAGGGGCAGTTCTTC

j_gene: TRBJ2-7
abundance: .
v_gene: TRBV18
d_gene: TRBD2
CDR3aa: CASSPRGGAASYEQYF
CDR3nt: TGTGCCAGCTCACCTCGGGGGGGAGCGGCATCCTACGAGCAGTACTTC

j_gene: TRBJ2-1
abundance: .
v_gene: TRBV4-3
d_gene: TRBD2
CDR3aa: CASSQDASGGNNEQFF
CDR3nt: TGCGCCAGCAGCCAAGATGCGAGCGGGGGGAACAATGAGCAGTTCTTC

j_gene: TRBJ2-5
abundance: .
v_gene: TRBV5-1
d_gene: .
CDR3aa: CASSLLGGETQYF
CDR3nt: TGCGCCAGCAGCTTGTTAGGCGGAGAGACCCAGTACTTC

j_gene: TRBJ2-7
abundance: .
v_gene: TRBV5-4
d_gene: .
CDR3aa: CASSLARIPYKQYF
CDR3nt: TGTGCCAGCAGCTTGGCCCGAATCCCCTACAAGCAGTACTTC

j_gene: TRBJ2-3
abundance: .
v_gene: TRBV30
d_gene: .
CDR3aa: CAWTHGGADTQYF
CDR3nt: TGTGCCTGGACCCATGGGGGTGCAGATACGCAGTATTTT

j_gene: TRBJ2-1
abundance: .
v_gene: TRBV9
d_gene: .
CDR3aa: CASSATPQGEQFF
CDR3nt: TGTGCCAGCAGCGCAACCCCCCAGGGCGAGCAGTTCTTC

j_gene: TRBJ2-3
abundance: .
v_gene: TRBV29-1
d_gene: TRBD1
CDR3aa: CSVSRGRADTQYF
CDR3nt: TGCAGCGTTTCCAGGGGGCGGGCAGATACGCAGTATTTT

j_gene: TRBJ2-2
abundance: .
v_gene: TRBV10-3
d_gene: .
CDR3aa: CATGGPNTGELFF
CDR3nt: TGTGCCACCGGGGGCCCGAACACCGGGGAGCTGTTTTTT

j_gene: TRBJ2-1
abundance: .
v_gene: TRBV29-1
d_gene: TRBD2
CDR3aa: CSVLSQRGSSYNEQFF
CDR3nt: TGCAGCGTCCTAAGCCAGCGGGGGAGCTCCTACAATGAGCAGTTCTTC

j_gene: TRBJ2-5
abundance: .
v_gene: TRBV14
d_gene: TRBD1
CDR3aa: CASSQGARETQYF
CDR3nt: TGTGCCAGCAGTCAGGGGGCGAGGGAGACCCAGTACTTC

j_gene: TRBJ2-3
abundance: .
v_gene: TRBV9
d_gene: .
CDR3aa: CASSAGGQSSGDTQYF
CDR3nt: TGTGCCAGCAGCGCCGGAGGGCAGTCAAGCGGAGATACGCAGTATTTT

j_gene: TRBJ2-3
abundance: .
v_gene: TRBV9
d_gene: TRBD2
CDR3aa: CASTLSGRITDTQYF
CDR3nt: TGTGCCAGCACATTAAGCGGGAGAATCACAGATACGCAGTATTTT

j_gene: TRBJ2-7
abundance: .
v_gene: TRBV27
d_gene: TRBD1
CDR3aa: CASSSRDRPSVQYF
CDR3nt: TGTGCCAGCAGTTCCCGGGACAGGCCCTCGGTGCAGTACTTC

j_gene: TRBJ2-5
abundance: .
v_gene: TRBV7-8
d_gene: .
CDR3aa: CASSRGETQYF
CDR3nt: TGTGCCAGCAGCCGGGGGGAGACCCAGTACTTC

j_gene: TRBJ2-6
abundance: .
v_gene: TRBV7-8
d_gene: TRBD2
CDR3aa: CASSPRGNRANVLTF
CDR3nt: TGTGCCAGCAGCCCGCGGGGGAACCGGGCCAACGTCCTGACTTTC

j_gene: TRBJ2-7
abundance: .
v_gene: TRBV7-7
d_gene: .
CDR3aa: CASYATYEQYF
CDR3nt: TGTGCCAGCTACGCGACCTACGAGCAGTACTTC

j_gene: TRBJ2-1
abundance: .
v_gene: TRBV27
d_gene: TRBD2
CDR3aa: CASSLFGGRDYNEQFF
CDR3nt: TGTGCCAGCAGTTTATTCGGCGGGAGGGACTACAATGAGCAGTTCTTC

j_gene: TRBJ1-2
abundance: .
v_gene: TRBV6-5
d_gene: TRBD1
CDR3aa: CASRGTASYGYTF
CDR3nt: TGTGCCAGCAGGGGGACAGCCTCGTATGGCTACACCTTC

j_gene: TRBJ1-4
abundance: .
v_gene: TRBV2
d_gene: .
CDR3aa: CASSEAPGKGEKLFF
CDR3nt: TGTGCCAGCAGTGAAGCCCCGGGGAAGGGGGAAAAACTGTTTTTT

j_gene: TRBJ2-3
abundance: .
v_gene: TRBV6-1
d_gene: .
CDR3aa: CASRLQDSFTDTQYF
CDR3nt: TGTGCCAGCAGACTACAGGACAGTTTCACAGATACGCAGTATTTT

j_gene: TRBJ2-1
abundance: .
v_gene: TRBV5-1
d_gene: .
CDR3aa: CASSLAPNNEQFF
CDR3nt: TGCGCCAGCAGCTTAGCGCCAAACAATGAGCAGTTCTTC

j_gene: TRBJ1-1
abundance: .
v_gene: TRBV18
d_gene: .
CDR3aa: CASSPPGGTEAFF
CDR3nt: TGTGCCAGCTCACCACCGGGGGGAACTGAAGCTTTCTTT

j_gene: TRBJ2-4
abundance: .
v_gene: TRBV30
d_gene: .
CDR3aa: CAWSFGRGVDIQYF
CDR3nt: TGTGCCTGGAGCTTTGGCAGGGGGGTTGACATTCAGTACTTC